Presented here are 28 T cell receptor beta chains from one specimen sequenced in a study of cytotoxic CD8 clonotypes in ibrutinib-treated CLL. TCRdb keeps only in-frame clones here, not all; method: immunoSEQ multiplex PCR. The sample yields about 97,000 clones, almost 80% seen once. Sequences were derived from PBMCs, sampled after 12 months of ibrutinib treatment. Receptors were obtained from a human donor with chronic lymphocytic leukemia.

The V gene is TRBV27, the J gene TRBJ2-7; a possible D gene is TRBD2 (5 bases). Trimming took off 8 bases at V and 0 bases at J, with 23 bases between the two ends. The CDR3 runs 17 residues. CDR1 is MNHEY, CDR2 SMNVEV, per germline (reference sequence). For the CDR3, the DNA is TGTGCCAGCCCTCGTCCGAGGGTGTTTAGGGTCTCCTACGAGCAGTACTTC. Translation: CASPRPRVFRVSYEQYF.

The V call is TRBV5-4, the J call TRBJ2-7; tentative D call: TRBD1 (6 bases). The germline V gene encodes CDR1 SGHNT and CDR2 YYREEE (reference sequence). V was trimmed by 2 bases and J by 5 bases, leaving 11 bases between them. This CDR3 is 13 amino acids long. CDR3 nucleotides: TGTGCCAGCAGCTTACAGGGTCGGGACGAGCAGTACTTC. This codes for CASSLQGRDEQYF.

The chain couples TRBV7-9 to TRBJ1-2, with 7 positions matching TRBD1. The CDR3 has 13 residues. V was pared by 5 bases and J by 6 bases, with 6 bases of the junction left unmatched. Germline assignment: CDR1 SEHNR and CDR2 FQNEAQ (reference sequence). CDR3 DNA sequence: TGTGCCAGCAGCCTCGGACAGGAGAATGGCTACACCTTC. The encoded protein is CASSLGQENGYTF.

V is TRBV19 and J is TRBJ2-1; 8 positions agree with TRBD1. Germline-derived CDR1 and CDR2 are LNHDA and SQIVND (reference sequence). The CDR3 runs to 14 residues. V lost 6 bases to trimming and J lost 6 bases; unmatched junction nucleotides: 7. In nucleotides, the CDR3 is TGTGCCAGTAGATCGACAGGGGCTGTCAATGAGCAGTTCTTC. The encoded protein is CASRSTGAVNEQFF.

The chain joins TRBV5-1 to TRBJ2-1, with D perhaps TRBD1 (5 bases). V was shortened by 1 base and J by 8 bases, with 16 bases between the two germline ends. Germline V lookup: CDR1 SGHRS, CDR2 YFSETQ. The CDR3 sequence is 15 residues long. CDR3 residues: CASSLRGSDRDEQFF. The CDR3 nucleotides are TGCGCCAGCAGCTTGAGGGGATCGGATAGAGATGAGCAGTTCTTC. The complete variable domain, with remaining parts taken from reference TRBV5-1 and TRBJ2-1, reads KAGVTQTPRYLIKTRGQQVTLSCSPISGHRSVSWYQQTPGQGLQFLFEYFSETQRNKGNFPGRFSGRQFSNSRSEMNVSTLELGDSALYLCASSLRGSDRDEQFFGPGTRLTVL.

The chain is built from TRBV6-5 and TRBJ1-2; unclear D gene. Germline-derived CDR1 and CDR2 are MNHEY and SVGAGI. The CDR3 covers 15 residues. Trimming cost V 0 bases and J 0 bases, with 8 bases left between them. CDR3 sequence reads: CASSYSSRSNYGYTF. The CDR3 DNA reads as TGTGCCAGCAGTTACTCGAGTCGGTCTAACTATGGCTACACCTTC.

This clone was observed a handful of times. This chain joins TRBV5-4 and TRBJ1-2, with D unclear. Trimming left V 0 bases short and J 0 bases short, with 6 bases between. The CDR3 extends over 14 amino acids. The germline CDR1 and CDR2 sequences are SGHNT and YYREEE (reference sequence). As DNA, the CDR3 is TGTGCCAGCAGCTTGGTCTCGTCTAACTATGGCTACACCTTC. Amino acid sequence: CASSLVSSNYGYTF.

This clone was seen only once. The chain couples TRBV10-2 to TRBJ1-6; D gene unclear. The CDR3 has 14 residues. Germline-derived CDR1 and CDR2 are WSHSY and SAAADI. The V end lost 0 bases, the J end lost 10 bases, and 10 bases lay between the germline ends. CDR3 residues: CASSESTGGSPLHF. CDR3 coding DNA: TGCGCCAGCAGTGAGTCGACGGGCGGATCACCCCTCCACTTT.

Only one count was recorded for this clone. The chain joins TRBV2 to TRBJ2-7; 11 nucleotides line up with TRBD2. V shed 2 bases, J shed 3 bases, and the junction held 6 bases outside the gene matches. The CDR3 consists of 16 residues. Germline V lookup: CDR1 SNHLY, CDR2 FYNNEI. CDR3 nucleotide sequence: TGTGCCAGCAGTGAACAGTCCACTAGCGGGGGCTACGAGCAGTACTTC. It specifies CASSEQSTSGGYEQYF.

The rearrangement joins TRBV5-6 to TRBJ1-1; tentatively, D is TRBD1 (6 bases). The germline V gene encodes CDR1 SGHDT and CDR2 YYEEEE. This CDR3 has 14 residues. V shed 5 bases and J shed 4 bases, with 15 bases lying between them. The CDR3 protein is CASSLQGGGTEAFF. In nucleotides, the CDR3 is TGTGCCAGCAGTCTACAGGGCGGGGGCACTGAAGCTTTCTTT.

V gene TRBV2 combines with J gene TRBJ2-3, with D possibly being TRBD2 (5 bases). V was trimmed by 3 bases and J by 6 bases, leaving 19 bases between them. The CDR3 runs to 16 residues. CDR1 is SNHLY, CDR2 FYNNEI, per germline. The CDR3 nucleotides read TGTGCCAGCAGTGACGTAGCGTCGTCCCCGCTGGATACGCAGTATTTT. Encoded protein: CASSDVASSPLDTQYF.

This chain connects TRBV5-6 to TRBJ2-7; D gene unclear. With 2 bases removed from V and 1 base from J, the gap between germline ends came to 7 bases. The germline V gene has CDR1 SGHDT and CDR2 YYEEEE. CDR3 length: 13 residues. The CDR3 region is CASSFSDSYEQYF. CDR3 nucleotide sequence: TGTGCCAGCAGCTTCTCAGATTCCTACGAGCAGTACTTC.

The rearrangement joins TRBV6-6 to TRBJ1-6; D is possibly TRBD1 (5 bases). In germline, CDR1 is MNHNY, CDR2 SVGAGI (reference sequence). This CDR3 comprises 14 residues. Trimming took 3 bases from V and 7 from J, leaving 10 bases between them. In DNA, the CDR3 is TGTGCCAGCAGTTATTGGGGACCGAATTCACCCCTCCACTTT. This encodes CASSYWGPNSPLHF.

The chain uses TRBV5-1 and TRBJ2-1, with 7 bases that match TRBD1. CDR3 length: 15 amino acids. From germline, CDR1 is SGHRS and CDR2 YFSETQ. J gave up 7 bases and V 0 bases, and 7 bases lay outside the gene matches. The CDR3 spells CASSLAQGVLNEQFF. The DNA for the CDR3 is TGCGCCAGCAGCTTGGCCCAGGGGGTTTTAAATGAGCAGTTCTTC.

The genes are TRBV19 and TRBJ2-2; no firm D call. This CDR3 is built from 12 residues. CDR1 and CDR2 from the germline V gene are LNHDA and SQIVND (reference sequence). Trimming pared 3 bases from V and 4 bases from J, leaving 3 bases between. The CDR3: CASSMPTGELFF. The CDR3 DNA sequence: TGTGCCAGTAGTATGCCCACCGGGGAGCTGTTTTTT.

V gene TRBV29-1 combines with J gene TRBJ1-1, with D hard to call. From germline, CDR1 is SQVTM and CDR2 ANQGSEA. This CDR3 has 12 residues. V was shortened by 4 bases and J by 1 base, with 7 bases between the two germline ends. The CDR3: CSVVSQNTEAFF. The CDR3 DNA reads as TGCAGCGTTGTGTCACAGAACACTGAAGCTTTCTTT.

V usage is TRBV5-1 and J usage is TRBJ2-2; the D is unclear. CDR3 length equals 14 residues. Germline V gene lookup returns CDR1 SGHRS and CDR2 YFSETQ. V lost 0 bases, J lost 1 base, and 4 bases lay in between. The CDR3 loop reads CASSLGENTGELFF. The CDR3 nucleotides are TGCGCCAGCAGCTTGGGTGAGAACACCGGGGAGCTGTTTTTT.

Written as DNA, the CDR3 is TGTGCCAGCAGCTTAGGACAGGGGGCAGGGAACACCGGGGAGCTGTTTTTT. It is translated as CASSLGQGAGNTGELFF. The chain recombines TRBV11-1 with TRBJ2-2; TRBD1 aligns across 10 bases. The junction had 3 bases not matched to a gene; V was cut back by 1 base and J by 1 base. The CDR3 contains 17 residues. Germline CDR1 is SGHAT and CDR2 is FQDESV (reference sequence).

This sequence joins TRBV4-1 and TRBJ2-3, with a weak D call TRBD1 (6 bases). The CDR3 contains 15 residues. V lost 0 bases and J 1 base, leaving 8 bases between the germline ends. Germline CDR1 and CDR2: MGHRA and YSYEKL. The CDR3 DNA follows: TGCGCCAGCAGCCAAGAACCAGGGGGCACAGATACGCAGTATTTT. As protein: CASSQEPGGTDTQYF.

With respect to this clone: This specimen includes other DNA sequences encoding the same CDR3. The J gene is TRBJ2-7, the V gene TRBV7-9; D is uncertain. The V gene lost 6 bases and the J gene lost 0 bases, with 9 bases spanning the gap. Germline V gene lookup returns CDR1 SEHNR and CDR2 FQNEAQ (reference sequence). The CDR3 has 13 residues. The CDR3 spells CASSTTGSYEQYF. Written as DNA, the CDR3 is TGTGCCAGCAGTACAACGGGCTCCTACGAGCAGTACTTC.

The genes are TRBV28 and TRBJ2-7; a possible D gene is TRBD2 (6 bases). Germline V gene data show CDR1 as MDHEN and CDR2 as SYDVKM. Trimming took 2 bases from V and 0 from J, leaving 11 bases between them. The CDR3 totals 15 residues. In DNA, the CDR3 is TGTGCCAGCAGTTTAGGAGGGGCAAGCTCCTACGAGCAGTACTTC. This encodes CASSLGGASSYEQYF.

The chain joins TRBV5-1 to TRBJ1-2, with TRBD1 matching 7 bases. The CDR3 runs 14 residues. Germline V gene data show CDR1 as SGHRS and CDR2 as YFSETQ. With 3 bases clipped from V and 0 bases from J, the junction kept 2 bases outside the gene matches. The CDR3 DNA follows: TGCGCCAGCAGCTCGGGACAGCCTAACTATGGCTACACCTTC. Its translation: CASSSGQPNYGYTF.

This clone was seen a handful of times. This sequence joins TRBV4-2 and TRBJ2-1, with TRBD2 matching over 9 bases. V lost 1 base, J lost 5 bases, and 3 bases stayed unmatched. CDR1 and CDR2 from the germline V gene are LGHNA and YNFKEQ. The CDR3 extends over 15 amino acids. The CDR3 region is CASSQVSGGNNEQFF. CDR3 bases: TGTGCCAGCAGCCAAGTAAGCGGGGGGAACAATGAGCAGTTCTTC.

There are a few counts of this clone. The sample contains more than one DNA sequence encoding this CDR3. The V call is TRBV30, the J call TRBJ1-1; D unclear. V was pared by 0 bases and J by 7 bases, with 9 bases between. CDR1 and CDR2 from the germline V gene are GTSNPN and SVGIG (reference sequence). The CDR3 spans 12 residues. CDR3 residues: CAWSVRGDEAFF. In nucleotides, the CDR3 is TGTGCCTGGAGTGTACGGGGTGATGAAGCTTTCTTT.

The V and J genes are TRBV5-1 and TRBJ1-4; perhaps TRBD1 as D (5 bases). The CDR3 has 15 amino acids. The germline CDR1 and CDR2 sequences are SGHRS and YFSETQ. The V end was cut by 1 base, the J end by 0 bases, with 7 bases between. This chain's CDR3 is CASSLWGTTNEKLFF. CDR3 DNA sequence: TGCGCCAGCAGCTTGTGGGGGACAACTAATGAAAAACTGTTTTTT.

This chain joins TRBV19 and TRBJ2-1, with D perhaps matching TRBD1 (6 bases). The CDR3 totals 15 residues. Trimming pared 5 bases from V and 5 bases from J, leaving 16 bases between. Germline V gives CDR1 LNHDA, CDR2 SQIVND (reference sequence). This CDR3 is CASSLQGRGNNEQFF. In nucleotides, the CDR3 is TGTGCCAGTAGTTTACAGGGCAGAGGGAACAATGAGCAGTTCTTC.

The gene calls are TRBV5-6 and TRBJ2-2; D is unresolved. This CDR3 region has 13 residues. Germline CDR1 and CDR2: SGHDT and YYEEEE. Trimming left V 2 bases short and J 2 bases short, with 4 bases between. CDR3 amino acids: CASSFYNTGELFF. The CDR3 nucleotides read TGTGCCAGCAGCTTTTATAACACCGGGGAGCTGTTTTTT.

This clone appeared a single time. V and J are TRBV19 and TRBJ2-5, with 9 nucleotides matching TRBD2. In germline, CDR1 is LNHDA, CDR2 SQIVND (reference sequence). This CDR3 spans 16 amino acids. Here the CDR3 reads CPIRTSSGDLEETQYF. The CDR3 DNA reads TGTCCCATTCGTACCTCTAGCGGGGATCTGGAAGAGACCCAGTACTTC.